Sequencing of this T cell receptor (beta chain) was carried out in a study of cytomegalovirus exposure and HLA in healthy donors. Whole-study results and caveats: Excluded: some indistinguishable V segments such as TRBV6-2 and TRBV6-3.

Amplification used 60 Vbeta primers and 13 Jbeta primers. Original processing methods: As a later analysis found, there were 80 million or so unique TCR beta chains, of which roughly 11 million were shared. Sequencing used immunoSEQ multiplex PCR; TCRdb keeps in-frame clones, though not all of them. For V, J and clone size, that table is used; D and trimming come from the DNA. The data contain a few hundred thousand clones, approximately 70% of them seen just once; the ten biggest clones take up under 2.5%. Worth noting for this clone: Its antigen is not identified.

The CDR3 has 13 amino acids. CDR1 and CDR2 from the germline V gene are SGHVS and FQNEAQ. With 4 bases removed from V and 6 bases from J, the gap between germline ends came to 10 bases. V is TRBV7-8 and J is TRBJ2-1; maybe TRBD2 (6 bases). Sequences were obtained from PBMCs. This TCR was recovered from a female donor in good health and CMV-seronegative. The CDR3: CASSSGDFNEQFF. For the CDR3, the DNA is TGTGCCAGCAGCTCCGGGGACTTCAATGAGCAGTTCTTC. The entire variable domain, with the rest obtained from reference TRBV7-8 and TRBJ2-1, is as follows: GAGVSQSPRYKVAKRGQDVALRCDPISGHVSLFWYQQALGQGPEFLTYFQNEAQLDKSGLPSDRFFAERPEGSVSTLKIQRTQQEDSAVYLCASSSGDFNEQFFGPGTRLTVL.